The 15 T cell receptor beta chains below come from one sample, sequenced in a study of cytomegalovirus exposure and HLA in healthy donors. The PCR contained 60 Vbeta and 13 Jbeta primers. TCRdb's table, derived via immunoSEQ multiplex PCR, lists solely in-frame clones and lacks some. The sample yields over 150,000 clones, 68% seen once. Specimen: PBMCs. These receptors all come from a man aged 45-65 years in good health and CMV-seronegative.

The rearrangement links TRBV5-4 to TRBJ2-5, with a weak D call TRBD1 (7 bases). The CDR3 is 15 residues long. Trimming stripped 0 bases from V and 5 bases from J, with 14 bases between. Germline values: CDR1 SGHNT, CDR2 YYREEE (reference sequence). The CDR3 nucleotides are TGTGCCAGCAGCTTGGCCCTCCAGGGGGGCGAGACCCAGTACTTC. Protein: CASSLALQGGETQYF.

This chain links TRBV27 with TRBJ1-5; possibly TRBD1 for D (6 bases). Per the germline V gene, CDR1 is MNHEY and CDR2 is SMNVEV (reference sequence). V lost 2 bases and J lost 11, with 13 bases in between. The CDR3 spans 13 residues. CDR3 sequence reads: CASSLNTGLAQHF. The CDR3 DNA follows: TGTGCCAGCAGTTTAAATACAGGGCTGGCCCAGCATTTT.

The chain combines TRBV28 with TRBJ2-2, with a tentative D call TRBD2 (6 bases). The V end was cut by 6 bases, the J end by 0 bases, with 11 bases between. There are 15 residues in the CDR3. Germline V lookup: CDR1 MDHEN, CDR2 SYDVKM. The CDR3 DNA is TGTGCCAGCAGAGTCGGGACTTCGAACACCGGGGAGCTGTTTTTT. It specifies CASRVGTSNTGELFF.

This chain links TRBV2 with TRBJ2-5, with 11 bases fitting TRBD2. Germline CDR1 reads SNHLY; CDR2 reads FYNNEI. Trimming removed 6 bases from V and 2 bases from J; junction bases left unmatched: 8. This CDR3 has 16 residues. CDR3 coding DNA: TGTGCCAGCAGCCGCGGACTAGCGGGCCGACAAGAGACCCAGTACTTC. Its protein product is CASSRGLAGRQETQYF. Supplemented by reference TRBV2 and TRBJ2-5, the full variable domain reads EPEVTQTPSHQVTQMGQEVILRCVPISNHLYFYWYRQILGQKVEFLVSFYNNEISEKSEIFDDQFSVERPDGSNFTLKIRSTKLEDSAMYFCASSRGLAGRQETQYFGPGTRLLVL.

The rearrangement joins TRBV2 to TRBJ2-5; 10 bases are a match to TRBD2. CDR1 and CDR2 from the germline V gene are SNHLY and FYNNEI. V trimming: 7 bases; J trimming: 2 bases; junction bases outside the gene matches: 13. The CDR3 spans 17 residues. The CDR3 nucleotides are TGTGCCAGCATCCAGGGTAGCGGGGGGCTGGAGCAAGAGACCCAGTACTTC. This encodes CASIQGSGGLEQETQYF. Supplemented by reference TRBV2 and TRBJ2-5, the full variable domain reads EPEVTQTPSHQVTQMGQEVILRCVPISNHLYFYWYRQILGQKVEFLVSFYNNEISEKSEIFDDQFSVERPDGSNFTLKIRSTKLEDSAMYFCASIQGSGGLEQETQYFGPGTRLLVL.

J is TRBJ1-1 and V is TRBV2; D possibly corresponds to TRBD1 (5 bases). The CDR3 length is 13 residues. V was pared by 3 bases and J by 6 bases, with 11 bases between. Germline loops: CDR1 SNHLY, CDR2 FYNNEI. Written as DNA, the CDR3 is TGTGCCAGCAGTGACGGGGGTGTCGCTGAAGCTTTCTTT. The encoded protein is CASSDGGVAEAFF. The variable domain in full, with the rest retrieved from reference TRBV2 and TRBJ1-1, is EPEVTQTPSHQVTQMGQEVILRCVPISNHLYFYWYRQILGQKVEFLVSFYNNEISEKSEIFDDQFSVERPDGSNFTLKIRSTKLEDSAMYFCASSDGGVAEAFFGQGTRLTVV.

The chain employs TRBV6-1 and TRBJ1-6; 10 nucleotides line up with TRBD1. In germline, CDR1 is MNHNS, CDR2 SASEGT. The V segment lost 6 bases and the J segment 10 bases; nucleotides outside the gene matches: 6. This CDR3 spans 14 amino acids. The CDR3 DNA follows: TGTGCCAGCAGGGGGACAGGGGAGAACTCACCCCTCCACTTT. Encoded protein: CASRGTGENSPLHF.

The genes are TRBV5-4 and TRBJ1-4; D is ambiguous. The V end lost 1 base, the J end lost 5 bases, and 6 bases lay between the germline ends. Germline V gene data show CDR1 as SGHNT and CDR2 as YYREEE (reference sequence). The CDR3 is made up of 13 amino acids. The CDR3 protein is CASSLWQNEKLFF. CDR3 DNA: TGTGCCAGCAGCTTGTGGCAGAATGAAAAACTGTTTTTT.

The chain is built from TRBV5-1 and TRBJ2-3; 7 bases map to TRBD1. There are 14 residues in the CDR3. J was trimmed by 1 base and V by 4 bases; bases with no gene match: 3. Germline V gene sequence: CDR1 SGHRS, CDR2 YFSETQ. The chain's CDR3 is CASSEGQRTDTQYF. Here the CDR3 DNA reads TGCGCCAGCAGCGAGGGACAGCGCACAGATACGCAGTATTTT.

This clone was recorded a few times. J is TRBJ2-7 and V is TRBV19; a weak D match, TRBD2 (6 bases). The germline V gene has CDR1 LNHDA and CDR2 SQIVND (reference sequence). V was cut by 6 bases and J by 0 bases, with 12 bases left in between. CDR3 size: 14 residues. For the CDR3, the DNA is TGTGCCAGTAGGCTCGGGGGTAACTCCTACGAGCAGTACTTC. Translating it yields CASRLGGNSYEQYF.

This chain connects TRBV9 to TRBJ1-4, with D unresolved. V lost 2 bases and J 5 bases, leaving 13 bases between the germline ends. Germline CDR1 is SGDLS and CDR2 is YYNGEE. The CDR3 consists of 15 residues. CDR3 residues: CASSVIGNYNEKLFF. CDR3 nucleotides: TGTGCCAGCAGCGTCATTGGCAACTACAATGAAAAACTGTTTTTT.

The V call is TRBV10-2, the J call TRBJ2-3, with D unresolved. Germline lookup yields CDR1 WSHSY and CDR2 SAAADI. There are 15 residues in the CDR3. Trimming cost V 1 base and J 1 base, with 9 bases left between them. The CDR3 region has the DNA TGCGCCAGCAGTGAGTTTAACAGACGCACAGATACGCAGTATTTT. Residues: CASSEFNRRTDTQYF.

V and J are TRBV11-3 and TRBJ2-3; TRBD2 is a possible D gene (5 bases). The CDR3 loop spans 15 amino acids. Germline CDR1 SGHNT, CDR2 YENEEA. V was trimmed by 1 base and J by 3 bases, leaving 11 bases between them. CDR3 nucleotide sequence: TGTGCCAGCAGCTTAGCGGGAAGGTTGACAGATACGCAGTATTTT. Translated: CASSLAGRLTDTQYF.

This CDR3 is CASSQTRDTQYF. CDR3 DNA sequence: TGCGCCAGCAGCCAAACCAGGGATACGCAGTATTTT. This chain joins TRBV4-1 and TRBJ2-3; no firm D call. The germline gives CDR1 MGHRA, CDR2 YSYEKL. This CDR3 has 12 amino acids. Trimming took off 2 bases at V and 6 bases at J, with 6 bases between the two ends.

The chain joins TRBV10-3 to TRBJ1-2; 8 bases line up with TRBD1. The V and J ends lost 3 bases and 8 bases, in that order; junction bases with no gene match: 5. The CDR3 consists of 13 residues. Germline CDR1 reads ENHRY; CDR2 reads SYGVKD. CDR3 nucleotide sequence: TGTGCCATCAGTGAAGTACAGGGGGGCGGCTACACCTTC. Translating it yields CAISEVQGGGYTF.